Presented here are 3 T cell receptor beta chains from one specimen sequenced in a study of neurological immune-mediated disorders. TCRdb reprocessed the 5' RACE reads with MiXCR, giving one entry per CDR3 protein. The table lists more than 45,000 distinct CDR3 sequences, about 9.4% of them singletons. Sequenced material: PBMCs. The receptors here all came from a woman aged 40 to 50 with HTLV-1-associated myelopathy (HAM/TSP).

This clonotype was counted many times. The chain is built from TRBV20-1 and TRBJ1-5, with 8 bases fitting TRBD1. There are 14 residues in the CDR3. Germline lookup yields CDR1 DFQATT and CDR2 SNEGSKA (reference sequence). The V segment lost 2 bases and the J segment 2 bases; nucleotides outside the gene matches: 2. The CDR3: CSARSDRGNQPQHF. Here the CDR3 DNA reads TGCAGTGCTAGATCGGACAGGGGCAATCAGCCCCAGCATTTT.

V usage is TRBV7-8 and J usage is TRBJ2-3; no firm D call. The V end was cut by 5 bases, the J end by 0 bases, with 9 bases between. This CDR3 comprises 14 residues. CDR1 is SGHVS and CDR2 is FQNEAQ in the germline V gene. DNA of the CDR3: TGTGCCAGCAGCCCTCTAACTAGCACAGATACGCAGTATTTT. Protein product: CASSPLTSTDTQYF.

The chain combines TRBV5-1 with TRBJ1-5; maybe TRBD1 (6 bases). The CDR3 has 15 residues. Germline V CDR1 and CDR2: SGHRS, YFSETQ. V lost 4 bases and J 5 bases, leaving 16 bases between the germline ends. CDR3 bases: TGCGCCAGCAGCATCGACGGACAGACCGATCAGCCCCAGCATTTT. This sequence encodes CASSIDGQTDQPQHF.